The clone carrying this TCR beta chain was counted many times. Antigen: not known. All patients reached thyroid surgery having received no treatment beforehand. These data originate in a study of metastatic and nonmetastatic thyroid tumors. The study, taken as a whole, reports: The reported finding was significantly higher TCR beta diversity in malignant thyroid tumors relative to benign nodules, in blood and tumor.

V lost 1 base to trimming and J lost 3 bases; unmatched junction nucleotides: 6. CDR3 size: 16 residues. Germline CDR1 and CDR2: SGHTA and FQGNSA. Per the authors' pipeline: Building a distant-metastasis classifier for papillary thyroid cancer drew on CDR3 differences across clinicopathological groups. From the PCR reads, TCRdb re-called clones with MiXCR. These V and J calls rely on TCRdb rather than the paper's analysis. This table holds roughly 14,000 clones, 23% found once. This sequence was found in a female donor with papillary thyroid cancer or a benign thyroid nodule (not recorded which). Some clones in this sample may be carry-over from other donors' samples. Sequenced: blood. The V gene is TRBV7-2, the J gene TRBJ2-5; 9 bases agree with TRBD2. CDR3 DNA: TGTGCCAGCAGCTTAGACTACTCTAGCGGGAAAGAGACCCAGTACTTC. Translated: CASSLDYSSGKETQYF.